This entry concerns a single T cell receptor beta chain. From germline, CDR1 is MNHEY and CDR2 SVGEGT. This CDR3 region has 16 residues. This sample was taken from a study of monozygotic twins with inflammatory bowel disease. TCRdb reanalyzed the 5' RACE reads, giving one entry per CDR3 protein sequence and no DNA. The table for this sample gives around 400,000 distinct CDR3 sequences. The chain has TRBV6-2 or TRBV6-3 and TRBJ2-6; TCRdb's D gene call, TRBD1, goes unchecked for lack of DNA. This receptor was identified in a human donor with ulcerative colitis or Crohn's disease, or a healthy co-twin of an affected twin (not recorded which). Sequenced sample: blood. This CDR3 reads CASSYSRQSGANVLTF.